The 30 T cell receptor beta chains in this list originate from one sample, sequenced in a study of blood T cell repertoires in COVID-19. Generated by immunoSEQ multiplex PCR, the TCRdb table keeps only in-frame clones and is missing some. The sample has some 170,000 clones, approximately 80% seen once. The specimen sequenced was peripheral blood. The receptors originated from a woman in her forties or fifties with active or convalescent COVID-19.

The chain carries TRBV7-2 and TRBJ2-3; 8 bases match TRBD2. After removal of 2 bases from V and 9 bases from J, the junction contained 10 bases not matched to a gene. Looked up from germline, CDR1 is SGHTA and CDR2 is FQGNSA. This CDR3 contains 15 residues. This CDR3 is CASSLSAGASLTQYF. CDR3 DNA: TGTGCCAGCAGCTTATCAGCGGGAGCCTCCCTGACGCAGTATTTT.

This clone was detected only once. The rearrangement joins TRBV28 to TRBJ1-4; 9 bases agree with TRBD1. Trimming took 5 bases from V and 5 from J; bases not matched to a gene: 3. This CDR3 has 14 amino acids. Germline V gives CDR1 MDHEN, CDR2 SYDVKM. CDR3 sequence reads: CASSVGTGNEKLFF. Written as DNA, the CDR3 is TGTGCCAGCAGTGTCGGGACAGGGAATGAAAAACTGTTTTTT.

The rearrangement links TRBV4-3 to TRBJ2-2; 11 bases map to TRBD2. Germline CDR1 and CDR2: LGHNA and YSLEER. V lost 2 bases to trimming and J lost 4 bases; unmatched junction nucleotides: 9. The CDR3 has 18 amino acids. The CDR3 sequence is CASSQFLAGGSVTGELFF. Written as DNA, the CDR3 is TGCGCCAGCAGCCAATTTCTAGCGGGGGGTTCGGTCACCGGGGAGCTGTTTTTT.

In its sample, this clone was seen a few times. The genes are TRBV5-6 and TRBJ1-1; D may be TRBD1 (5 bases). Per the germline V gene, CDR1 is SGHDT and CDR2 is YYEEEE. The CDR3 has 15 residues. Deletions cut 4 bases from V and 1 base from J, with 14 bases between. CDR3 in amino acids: CASSRQTLANTEAFF. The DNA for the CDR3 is TGTGCCAGCAGCCGACAGACTCTGGCGAACACTGAAGCTTTCTTT.

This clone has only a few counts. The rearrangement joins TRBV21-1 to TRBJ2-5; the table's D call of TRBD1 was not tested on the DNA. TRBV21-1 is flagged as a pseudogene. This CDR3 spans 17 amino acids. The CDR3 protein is CASSKASQGWNWETQYF. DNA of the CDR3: TGTGCCAGCAGCAAAGCGTCCCAGGGGTGGAATTGGGAGACCCAGTACTTC.

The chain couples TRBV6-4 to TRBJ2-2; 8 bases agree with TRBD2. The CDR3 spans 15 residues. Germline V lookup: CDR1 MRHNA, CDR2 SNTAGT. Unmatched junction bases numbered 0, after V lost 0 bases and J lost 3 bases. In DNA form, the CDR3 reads TGTGCCAGCAGTGACTCAGCGGGAGACACCGGGGAGCTGTTTTTT. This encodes CASSDSAGDTGELFF.

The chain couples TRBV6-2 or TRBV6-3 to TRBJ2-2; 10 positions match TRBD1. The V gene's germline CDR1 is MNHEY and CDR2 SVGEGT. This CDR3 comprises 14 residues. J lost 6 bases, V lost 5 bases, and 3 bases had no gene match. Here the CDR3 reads CASSGTGEAGELFF. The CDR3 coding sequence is TGTGCCAGCAGTGGGACAGGGGAGGCCGGGGAGCTGTTTTTT.

This chain's CDR3 is CASKNGQGPGEQYF. The CDR3 bases are TGTGCCAGCAAGAACGGACAGGGTCCAGGCGAGCAGTACTTC. J is TRBJ2-7 and V is TRBV28, with 8 bases identical to TRBD1. The CDR3 covers 14 residues. V lost 7 bases and J lost 6; bases outside the gene matches: 11. CDR1 is MDHEN and CDR2 is SYDVKM in the germline V gene. Variable domain in full (rest from reference TRBV28 and TRBJ2-7): DVKVTQSSRYLVKRTGEKVFLECVQDMDHENMFWYRQDPGLGLRLIYFSYDVKMKEKGDIPEGYSVSREKKERFSLILESASTNQTSMYLCASKNGQGPGEQYFGPGTRLTVT.

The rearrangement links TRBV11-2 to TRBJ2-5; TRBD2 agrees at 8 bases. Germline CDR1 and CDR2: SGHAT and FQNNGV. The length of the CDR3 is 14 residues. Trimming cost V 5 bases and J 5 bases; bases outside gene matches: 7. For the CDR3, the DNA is TGTGCCAGCAGCCCGGGGGGGGCGCGTGAGACCCAGTACTTC. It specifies CASSPGGARETQYF.

CDR3 sequence reads: CASSPPARGTGELFF. The CDR3, as DNA: TGTGCCAGCTCACCCCCCGCCAGGGGCACCGGGGAGCTGTTTTTT. The V and J genes are TRBV18 and TRBJ2-2, with a weak D call TRBD1 (6 bases). This CDR3 comprises 15 residues. Trimming pared 3 bases from V and 4 bases from J, leaving 12 bases between. Per germline, CDR1 KGHSH and CDR2 LQKENI.

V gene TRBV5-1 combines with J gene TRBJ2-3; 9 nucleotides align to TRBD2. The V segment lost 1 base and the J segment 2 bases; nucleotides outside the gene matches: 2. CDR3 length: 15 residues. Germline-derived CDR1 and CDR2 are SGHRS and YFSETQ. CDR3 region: CASSLPSGNTDTQYF. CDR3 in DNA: TGCGCCAGCAGCTTGCCTAGCGGGAACACAGATACGCAGTATTTT.

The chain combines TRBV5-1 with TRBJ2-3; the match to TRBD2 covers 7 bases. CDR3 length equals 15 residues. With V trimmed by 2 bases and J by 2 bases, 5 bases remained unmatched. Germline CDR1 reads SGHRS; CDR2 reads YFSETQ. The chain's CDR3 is CASSFSSGTTDTQYF. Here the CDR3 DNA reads TGCGCCAGCAGCTTTTCTAGCGGAACCACAGATACGCAGTATTTT.

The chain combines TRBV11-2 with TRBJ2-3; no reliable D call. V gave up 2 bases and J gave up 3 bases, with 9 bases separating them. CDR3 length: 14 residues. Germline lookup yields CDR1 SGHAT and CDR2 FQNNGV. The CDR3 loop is CASSLSGPTDTQYF. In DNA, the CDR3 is TGTGCCAGCAGCTTATCTGGGCCGACAGATACGCAGTATTTT.

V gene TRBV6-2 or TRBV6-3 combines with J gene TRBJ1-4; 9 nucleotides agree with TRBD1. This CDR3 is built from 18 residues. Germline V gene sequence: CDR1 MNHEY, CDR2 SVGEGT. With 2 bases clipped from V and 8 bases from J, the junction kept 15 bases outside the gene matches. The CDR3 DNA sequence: TGTGCCAGCAGTTACGCCCGCGGGGGAGGGACAGGGAACGAAAAACTGTTTTTT. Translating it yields CASSYARGGGTGNEKLFF.

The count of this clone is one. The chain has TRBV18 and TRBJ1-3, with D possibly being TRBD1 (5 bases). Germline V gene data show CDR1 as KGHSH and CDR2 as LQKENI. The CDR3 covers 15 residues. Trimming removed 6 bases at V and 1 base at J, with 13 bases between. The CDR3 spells CASSGQGGSGNTIYF. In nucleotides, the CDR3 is TGTGCCAGCTCCGGACAAGGCGGATCTGGAAACACCATATATTTT.

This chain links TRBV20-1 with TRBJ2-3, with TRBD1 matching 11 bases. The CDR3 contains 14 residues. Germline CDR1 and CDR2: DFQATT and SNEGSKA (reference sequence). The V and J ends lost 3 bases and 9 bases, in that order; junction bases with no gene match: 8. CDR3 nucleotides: TGCAGTGCTAGTGGACAGGGGGCCACAATGACGCAGTATTTT. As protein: CSASGQGATMTQYF.

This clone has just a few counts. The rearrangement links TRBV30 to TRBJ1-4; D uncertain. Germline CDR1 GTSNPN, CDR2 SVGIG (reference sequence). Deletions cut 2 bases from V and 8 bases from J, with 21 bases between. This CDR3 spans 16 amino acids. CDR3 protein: CAWSRRIGGSGEKLFF. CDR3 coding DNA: TGTGCCTGGAGTAGACGAATCGGAGGCTCCGGGGAAAAACTGTTTTTT.

CDR3 residues: CASSLGVRQSPRQFF. The CDR3, as DNA: TGTGCCAGCAGCCTCGGGGTACGGCAGTCTCCCCGGCAGTTCTTC. This chain connects TRBV28 to TRBJ2-1; D perhaps matches TRBD2 (5 bases). Germline V gene data show CDR1 as MDHEN and CDR2 as SYDVKM. The CDR3 spans 15 residues. V was clipped by 6 bases and J by 12 bases, with 24 bases between them.

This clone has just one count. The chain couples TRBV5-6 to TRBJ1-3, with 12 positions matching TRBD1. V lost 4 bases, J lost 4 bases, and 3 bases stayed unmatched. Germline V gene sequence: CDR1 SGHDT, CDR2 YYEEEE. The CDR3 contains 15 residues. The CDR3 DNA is TGTGCCAGCAGCCGGGACAGGGGGCTAGGAAACACCATATATTTT. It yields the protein CASSRDRGLGNTIYF.

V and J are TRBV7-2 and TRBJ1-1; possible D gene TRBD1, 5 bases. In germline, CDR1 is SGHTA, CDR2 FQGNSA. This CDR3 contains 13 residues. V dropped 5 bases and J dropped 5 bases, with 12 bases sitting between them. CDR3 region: CASSLSGETEAFF. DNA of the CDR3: TGTGCCAGCAGCCTCTCGGGGGAGACTGAAGCTTTCTTT.

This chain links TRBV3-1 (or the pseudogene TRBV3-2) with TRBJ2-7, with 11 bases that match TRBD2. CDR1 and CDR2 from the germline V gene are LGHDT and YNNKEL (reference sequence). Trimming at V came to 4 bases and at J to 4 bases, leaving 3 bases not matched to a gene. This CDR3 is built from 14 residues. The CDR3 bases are TGTGCCAGCAGCCCCGGGACTAGCGGATACGAGCAGTACTTC. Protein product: CASSPGTSGYEQYF.

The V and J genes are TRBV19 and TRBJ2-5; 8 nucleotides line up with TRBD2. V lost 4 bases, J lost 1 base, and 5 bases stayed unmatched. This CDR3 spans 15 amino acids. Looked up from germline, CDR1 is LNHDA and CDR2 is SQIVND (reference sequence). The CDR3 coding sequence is TGTGCCAGTAGTAATAGCGGGGCCTCCCAAGAGACCCAGTACTTC. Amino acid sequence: CASSNSGASQETQYF.

This CDR3 is CASSDQTGGALNTEAFF. The CDR3 coding sequence is TGTGCCAGCAGTGACCAAACAGGGGGCGCCTTGAACACTGAAGCTTTCTTT. The V gene is TRBV25-1, the J gene TRBJ1-1; 9 nucleotides line up with TRBD1. Germline loops: CDR1 MGHDK, CDR2 SYGVNS. This CDR3 region has 17 residues. With 3 bases clipped from V and 0 bases from J, the junction kept 8 bases outside the gene matches.

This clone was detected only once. The CDR3 sequence is CASTGQVVGPHQPQHF. In DNA form, the CDR3 reads TGTGCCAGCACCGGACAGGTCGTGGGGCCCCATCAGCCCCAGCATTTT. The V gene is TRBV2, the J gene TRBJ1-5, with 7 bases lining up with TRBD1. This CDR3 has 16 residues. Trimming took 7 bases from V and 5 from J; bases not matched to a gene: 14. From germline, CDR1 is SNHLY and CDR2 FYNNEI.

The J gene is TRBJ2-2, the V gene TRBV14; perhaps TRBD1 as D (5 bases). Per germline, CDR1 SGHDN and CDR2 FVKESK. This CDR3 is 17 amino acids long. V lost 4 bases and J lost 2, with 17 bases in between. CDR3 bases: TGTGCCAGCAGCCTCCGCTTTGGGGCAGTAAACACCGGGGAGCTGTTTTTT. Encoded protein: CASSLRFGAVNTGELFF.

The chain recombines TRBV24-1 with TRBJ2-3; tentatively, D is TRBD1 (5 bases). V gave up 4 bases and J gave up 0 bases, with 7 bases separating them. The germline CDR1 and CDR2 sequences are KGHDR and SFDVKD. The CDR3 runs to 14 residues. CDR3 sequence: CATSDPGSTDTQYF. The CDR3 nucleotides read TGTGCCACCAGTGACCCAGGGAGCACAGATACGCAGTATTTT.

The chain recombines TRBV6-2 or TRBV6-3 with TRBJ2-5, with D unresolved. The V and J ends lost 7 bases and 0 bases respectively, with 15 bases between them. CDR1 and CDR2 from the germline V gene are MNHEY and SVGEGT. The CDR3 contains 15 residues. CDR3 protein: CASTPPGAHQETQYF. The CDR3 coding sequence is TGTGCCAGCACCCCGCCCGGAGCGCACCAAGAGACCCAGTACTTC.

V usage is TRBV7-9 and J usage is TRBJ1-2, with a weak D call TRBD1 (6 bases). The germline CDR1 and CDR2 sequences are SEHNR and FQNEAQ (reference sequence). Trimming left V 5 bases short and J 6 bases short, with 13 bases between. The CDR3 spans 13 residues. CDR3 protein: CASSATNRDGYTF. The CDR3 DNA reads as TGTGCCAGCAGCGCCACGAACAGGGATGGCTACACCTTC.

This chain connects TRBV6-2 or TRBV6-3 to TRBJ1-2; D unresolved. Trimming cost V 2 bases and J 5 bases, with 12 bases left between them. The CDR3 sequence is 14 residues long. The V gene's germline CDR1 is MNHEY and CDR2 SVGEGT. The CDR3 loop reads CASSYDQAGYGYTF. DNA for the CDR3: TGTGCCAGCAGTTACGATCAGGCGGGATATGGCTACACCTTC.

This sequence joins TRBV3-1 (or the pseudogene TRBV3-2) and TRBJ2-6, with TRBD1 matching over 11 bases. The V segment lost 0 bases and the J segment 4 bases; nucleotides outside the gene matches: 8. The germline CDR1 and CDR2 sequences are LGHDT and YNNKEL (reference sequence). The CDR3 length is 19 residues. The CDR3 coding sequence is TGTGCCAGCAGCCAAGACTTCGGACAGGGGGCGGCCGGGGCCAACGTCCTGACTTTC. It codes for CASSQDFGQGAAGANVLTF.